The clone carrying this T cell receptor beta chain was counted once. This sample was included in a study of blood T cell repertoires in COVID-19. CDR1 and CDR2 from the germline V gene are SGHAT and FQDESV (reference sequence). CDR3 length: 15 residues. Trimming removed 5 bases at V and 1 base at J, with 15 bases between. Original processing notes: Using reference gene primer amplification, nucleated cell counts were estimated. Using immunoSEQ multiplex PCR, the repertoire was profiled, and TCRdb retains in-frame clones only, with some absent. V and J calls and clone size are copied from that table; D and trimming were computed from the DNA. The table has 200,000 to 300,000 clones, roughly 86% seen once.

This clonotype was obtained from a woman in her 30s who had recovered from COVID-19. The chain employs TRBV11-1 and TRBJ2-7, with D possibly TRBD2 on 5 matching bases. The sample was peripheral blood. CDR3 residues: CASSPRVWESYEQYF. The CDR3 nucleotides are TGTGCCAGCAGCCCCCGGGTTTGGGAGTCCTACGAGCAGTACTTC.